This passage covers 9 T cell receptor beta chains from one sample sequenced in a study of blood T cell repertoires in COVID-19. Produced via immunoSEQ multiplex PCR; TCRdb's table is partial and in-frame only. The sample lists about 120,000 clones, 76% seen once, with more than 3.5% in the top ten. Source material: peripheral blood. The receptors were gathered from a woman of 80 years or more with acute or convalescent COVID-19.

The V and J genes are TRBV5-4 and TRBJ2-3; no definite D call. The germline gives CDR1 SGHNT, CDR2 YYREEE (reference sequence). V was trimmed by 0 bases and J by 0 bases, leaving 8 bases between them. The CDR3 is made up of 15 amino acids. CDR3 sequence reads: CASSLAGGSTDTQYF. In DNA form, the CDR3 reads TGTGCCAGCAGCTTGGCCGGCGGTAGCACAGATACGCAGTATTTT.

This clone was detected only a few times. The genes are TRBV3-1 (or the pseudogene TRBV3-2) and TRBJ1-1; possible D gene TRBD1, 6 bases. Germline lookup yields CDR1 LGHDT and CDR2 YNNKEL (reference sequence). CDR3 length: 17 amino acids. V lost 6 bases to trimming and J lost 2 bases, with 22 bases between them. CDR3 sequence reads: CASRRGFLQGPNTEAFF. CDR3 in DNA: TGTGCCAGCAGAAGGGGGTTTTTACAGGGCCCAAACACTGAAGCTTTCTTT.

This sequence joins TRBV28 and TRBJ1-4; D not certain. V was clipped by 2 bases and J by 7 bases, with 11 bases between them. The CDR3 contains 14 residues. In germline, CDR1 is MDHEN, CDR2 SYDVKM. This chain's CDR3 is CASSLGGTGEKLFF. CDR3 coding DNA: TGTGCCAGCAGTTTAGGTGGCACGGGTGAAAAACTGTTTTTT.

This clone appeared once. The rearrangement links TRBV18 to TRBJ1-1; TRBD1 matches 7 bases. This CDR3 spans 16 amino acids. Germline V gene data show CDR1 as KGHSH and CDR2 as LQKENI. With V trimmed by 3 bases and J by 0 bases, 7 bases remained unmatched. DNA of the CDR3: TGTGCCAGCTCACCCAGACAGGGATCAATGAACACTGAAGCTTTCTTT. This gives the protein CASSPRQGSMNTEAFF.

The rearrangement uses TRBV4-1 and TRBJ1-2; TRBD1 matches 7 bases. The CDR3 has 15 residues. CDR1 is MGHRA and CDR2 is YSYEKL in the germline V gene. V was pared by 0 bases and J by 3 bases, with 4 bases of the junction left unmatched. The CDR3 loop reads CASSQEWDSYYGYTF. In DNA, the CDR3 is TGCGCCAGCAGCCAAGAGTGGGACAGCTACTATGGCTACACCTTC.

This clone was found a few times. V and J are TRBV3-1 (or the pseudogene TRBV3-2) and TRBJ1-3, with 7 nucleotides matching TRBD1. The length of the CDR3 is 14 residues. After removal of 4 bases from V and 8 bases from J, the junction contained 8 bases not matched to a gene. Germline V gene lookup returns CDR1 LGHDT and CDR2 YNNKEL (reference sequence). The CDR3 DNA is TGTGCCAGCAGCCGCCGGACAGGCCGGGACACCATATATTTT. Translating it yields CASSRRTGRDTIYF.

The chain is built from TRBV2 and TRBJ1-4; D not certain. CDR3 length equals 15 residues. Per germline, CDR1 SNHLY and CDR2 FYNNEI. V shed 2 bases and J shed 7 bases, with 14 bases lying between them. The CDR3 DNA is TGTGCCAGCAGTGAATTCCAGGCTTTAGTTGAAAAACTGTTTTTT. It codes for CASSEFQALVEKLFF.

V is TRBV6-5 and J is TRBJ1-2; D not certain. V gave up 6 bases and J gave up 5 bases, with 13 bases separating them. The germline gives CDR1 MNHEY, CDR2 SVGAGI. The CDR3 consists of 13 residues. The CDR3 here is CASSSIRGYGYTF. For the CDR3, the DNA is TGTGCCAGCAGCTCTATACGAGGGTATGGCTACACCTTC.

The chain couples TRBV19 to TRBJ1-4; possible D gene TRBD1, 5 bases. The CDR3 has 15 residues. Trimming pared 7 bases from V and 5 bases from J, leaving 17 bases between. Germline V CDR1 and CDR2: LNHDA, SQIVND (reference sequence). The CDR3 protein is CASTRRDVSNEKLFF. In DNA, the CDR3 is TGTGCCAGTACCCGGCGGGACGTTTCGAATGAAAAACTGTTTTTT.